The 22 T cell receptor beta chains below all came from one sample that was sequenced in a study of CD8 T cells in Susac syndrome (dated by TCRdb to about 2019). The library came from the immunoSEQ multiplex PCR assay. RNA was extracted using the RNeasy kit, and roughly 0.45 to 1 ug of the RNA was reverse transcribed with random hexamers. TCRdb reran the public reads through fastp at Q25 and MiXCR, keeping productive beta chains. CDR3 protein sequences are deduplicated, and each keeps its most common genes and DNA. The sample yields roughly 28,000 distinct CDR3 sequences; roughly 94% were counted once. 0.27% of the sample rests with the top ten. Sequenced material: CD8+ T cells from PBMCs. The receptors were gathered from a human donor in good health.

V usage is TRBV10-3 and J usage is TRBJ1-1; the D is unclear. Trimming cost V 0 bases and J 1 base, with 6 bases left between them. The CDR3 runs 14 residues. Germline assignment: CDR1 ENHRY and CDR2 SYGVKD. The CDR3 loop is CAISESPGNTEAFF. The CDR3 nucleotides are TGTGCCATCAGTGAGTCTCCAGGGAACACTGAAGCTTTCTTT.

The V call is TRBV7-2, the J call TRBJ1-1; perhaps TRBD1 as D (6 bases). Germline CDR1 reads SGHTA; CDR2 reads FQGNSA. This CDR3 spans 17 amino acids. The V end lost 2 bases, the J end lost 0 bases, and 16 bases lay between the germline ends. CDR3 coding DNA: TGTGCCAGCAGCTTATTCGGTTTGAGGGGGGTGAACACTGAAGCTTTCTTT. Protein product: CASSLFGLRGVNTEAFF.

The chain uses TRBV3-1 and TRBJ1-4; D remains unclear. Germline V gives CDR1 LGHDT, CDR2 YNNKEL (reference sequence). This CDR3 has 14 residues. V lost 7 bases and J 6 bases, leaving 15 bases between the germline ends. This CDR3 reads CASNEGREDEKLFF. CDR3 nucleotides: TGTGCCAGCAACGAAGGAAGGGAGGATGAAAAACTGTTTTTT.

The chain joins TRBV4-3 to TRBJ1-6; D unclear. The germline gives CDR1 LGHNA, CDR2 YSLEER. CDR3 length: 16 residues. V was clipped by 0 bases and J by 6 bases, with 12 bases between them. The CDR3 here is CASSQDFPGPNSPLHF. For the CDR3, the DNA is TGCGCCAGCAGCCAAGACTTCCCGGGCCCTAATTCACCCCTCCACTTT.

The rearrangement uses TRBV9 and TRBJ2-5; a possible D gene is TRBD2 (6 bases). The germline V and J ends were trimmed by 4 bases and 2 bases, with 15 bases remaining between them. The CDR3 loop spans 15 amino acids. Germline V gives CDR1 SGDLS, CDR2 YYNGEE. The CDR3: CASSPRTTKQETQYF. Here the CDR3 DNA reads TGTGCCAGCAGCCCCCGGACTACCAAACAAGAGACCCAGTACTTC.

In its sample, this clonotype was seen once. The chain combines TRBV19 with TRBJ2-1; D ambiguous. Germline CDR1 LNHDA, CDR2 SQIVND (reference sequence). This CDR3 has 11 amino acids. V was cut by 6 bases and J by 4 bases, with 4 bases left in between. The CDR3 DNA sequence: TGTGCCAGTAGGGAGTACAATGAGCAGTTCTTC. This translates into CASREYNEQFF.

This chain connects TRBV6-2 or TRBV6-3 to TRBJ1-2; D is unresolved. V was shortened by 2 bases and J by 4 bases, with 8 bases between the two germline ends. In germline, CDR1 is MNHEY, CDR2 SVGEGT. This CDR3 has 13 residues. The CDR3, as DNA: TGTGCCAGCAGTTACGACGGGATCTATGGCTACACCTTC. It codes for CASSYDGIYGYTF.

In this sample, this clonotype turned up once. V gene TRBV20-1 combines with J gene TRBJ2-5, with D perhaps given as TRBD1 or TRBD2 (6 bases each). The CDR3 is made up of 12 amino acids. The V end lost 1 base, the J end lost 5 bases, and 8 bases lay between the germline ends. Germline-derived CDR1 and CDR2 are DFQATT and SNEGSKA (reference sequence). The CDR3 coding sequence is TGCAGTGCTAGAGTAGGGGGGGAGACCCAGTACTTC. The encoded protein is CSARVGGETQYF.

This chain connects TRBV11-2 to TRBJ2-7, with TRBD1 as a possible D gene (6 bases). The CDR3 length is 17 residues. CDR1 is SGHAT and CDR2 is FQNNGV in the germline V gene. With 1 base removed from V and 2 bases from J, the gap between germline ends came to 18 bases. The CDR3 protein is CASSLVVGWGQTYEQYF. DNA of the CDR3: TGTGCCAGCAGCTTAGTGGTGGGGTGGGGGCAAACCTACGAGCAGTACTTC.

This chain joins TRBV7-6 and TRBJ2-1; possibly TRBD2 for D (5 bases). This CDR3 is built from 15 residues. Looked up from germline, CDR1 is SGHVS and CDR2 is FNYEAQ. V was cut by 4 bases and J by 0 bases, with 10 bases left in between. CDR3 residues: CASSSKRTSYNEQFF. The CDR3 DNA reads TGTGCCAGCAGCTCCAAGCGGACCTCCTACAATGAGCAGTTCTTC.

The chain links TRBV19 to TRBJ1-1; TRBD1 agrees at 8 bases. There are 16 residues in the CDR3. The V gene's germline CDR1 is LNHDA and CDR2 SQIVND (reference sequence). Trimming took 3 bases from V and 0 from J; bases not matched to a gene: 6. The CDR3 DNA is TGTGCCAGTAGTATGGCCAGGGGGCTTTTGAACACTGAAGCTTTCTTT. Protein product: CASSMARGLLNTEAFF.

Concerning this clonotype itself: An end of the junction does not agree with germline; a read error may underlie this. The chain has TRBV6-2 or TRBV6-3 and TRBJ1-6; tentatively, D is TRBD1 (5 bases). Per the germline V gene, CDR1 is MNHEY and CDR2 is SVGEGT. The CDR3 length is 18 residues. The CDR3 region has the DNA TGTGCCGGCAGCCTCCGGGACCTAAGGCTCTATGGGAATTCACCCCTCCACTTT. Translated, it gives CAGSLRDLRLYGNSPLHF.

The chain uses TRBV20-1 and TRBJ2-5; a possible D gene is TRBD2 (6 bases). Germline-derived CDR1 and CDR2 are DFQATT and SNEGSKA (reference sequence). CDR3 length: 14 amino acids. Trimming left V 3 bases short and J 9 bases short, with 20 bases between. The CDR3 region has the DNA TGCAGTGCTAGCCGCGGGGAAGCCTATGAGGCCCAGTACTTC. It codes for CSASRGEAYEAQYF.

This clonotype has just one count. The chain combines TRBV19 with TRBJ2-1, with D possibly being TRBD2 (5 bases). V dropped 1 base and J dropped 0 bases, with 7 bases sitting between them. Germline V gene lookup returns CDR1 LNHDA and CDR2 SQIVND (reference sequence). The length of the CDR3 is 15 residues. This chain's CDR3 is CASSIAGNSYNEQFF. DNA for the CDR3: TGTGCCAGTAGTATAGCGGGGAACTCCTACAATGAGCAGTTCTTC. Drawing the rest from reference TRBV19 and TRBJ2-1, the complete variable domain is DGGITQSPKYLFRKEGQNVTLSCEQNLNHDAMYWYRQDPGQGLRLIYYSQIVNDFQKGDIAEGYSVSREKKESFPLTVTSAQKNPTAFYLCASSIAGNSYNEQFFGPGTRLTVL.

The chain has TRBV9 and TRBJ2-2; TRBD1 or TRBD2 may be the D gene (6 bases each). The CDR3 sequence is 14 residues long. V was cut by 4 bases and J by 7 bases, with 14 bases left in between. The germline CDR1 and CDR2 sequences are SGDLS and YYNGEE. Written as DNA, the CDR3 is TGTGCCAGCAGCTTAGGGGGGATTGACGGGGAGCTGTTTTTT. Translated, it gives CASSLGGIDGELFF.

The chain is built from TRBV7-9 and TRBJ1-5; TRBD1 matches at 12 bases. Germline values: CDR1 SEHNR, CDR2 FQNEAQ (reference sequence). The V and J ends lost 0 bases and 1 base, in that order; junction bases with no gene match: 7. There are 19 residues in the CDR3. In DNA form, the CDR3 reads TGTGCCAGCAGCTTAGCTGGGACAGGGGGCGCCCAGAGCAATCAGCCCCAGCATTTT. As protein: CASSLAGTGGAQSNQPQHF.

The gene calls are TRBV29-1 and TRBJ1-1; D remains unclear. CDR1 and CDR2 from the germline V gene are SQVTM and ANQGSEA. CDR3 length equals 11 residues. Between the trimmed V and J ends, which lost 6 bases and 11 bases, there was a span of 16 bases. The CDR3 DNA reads TGCAGCGTCCACATCGGGCTGCGGGCTTTCTTT. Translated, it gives CSVHIGLRAFF.

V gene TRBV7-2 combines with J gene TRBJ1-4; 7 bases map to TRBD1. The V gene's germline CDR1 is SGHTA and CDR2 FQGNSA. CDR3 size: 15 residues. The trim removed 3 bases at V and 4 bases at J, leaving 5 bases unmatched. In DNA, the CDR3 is TGTGCCAGCAGCTTGAACAGGGGCTTTAATGAAAAACTGTTTTTT. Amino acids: CASSLNRGFNEKLFF.

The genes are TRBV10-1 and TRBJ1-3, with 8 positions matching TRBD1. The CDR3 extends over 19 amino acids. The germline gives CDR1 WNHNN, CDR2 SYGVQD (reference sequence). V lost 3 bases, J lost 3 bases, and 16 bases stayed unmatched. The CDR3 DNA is TGCGCCAGCAGTGATTCGGGGGCAGGGGGCGCTAAGATTGGAAACACCATATATTTT. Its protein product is CASSDSGAGGAKIGNTIYF.

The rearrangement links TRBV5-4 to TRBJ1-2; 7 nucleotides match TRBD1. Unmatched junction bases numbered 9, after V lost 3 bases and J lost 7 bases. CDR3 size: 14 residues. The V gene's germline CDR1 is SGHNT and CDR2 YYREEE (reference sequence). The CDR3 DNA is TGTGCCAGCAGCTACCAGACAGGGATCGGTGGCTACACCTTC. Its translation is CASSYQTGIGGYTF.

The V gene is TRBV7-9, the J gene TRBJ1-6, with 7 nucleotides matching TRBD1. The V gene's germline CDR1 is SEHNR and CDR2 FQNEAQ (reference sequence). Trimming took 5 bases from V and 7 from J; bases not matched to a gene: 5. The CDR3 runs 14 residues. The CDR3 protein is CASSRDSGNSPLHF. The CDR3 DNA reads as TGTGCCAGCAGCCGGGACAGTGGGAATTCACCCCTCCACTTT.

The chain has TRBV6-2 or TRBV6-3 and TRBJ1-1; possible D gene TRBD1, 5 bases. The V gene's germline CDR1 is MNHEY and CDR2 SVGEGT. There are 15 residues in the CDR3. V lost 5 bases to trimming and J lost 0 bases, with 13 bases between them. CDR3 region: CASSRPGRMNTEAFF. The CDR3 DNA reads TGTGCCAGCAGTCGGCCAGGGAGGATGAACACTGAAGCTTTCTTT.